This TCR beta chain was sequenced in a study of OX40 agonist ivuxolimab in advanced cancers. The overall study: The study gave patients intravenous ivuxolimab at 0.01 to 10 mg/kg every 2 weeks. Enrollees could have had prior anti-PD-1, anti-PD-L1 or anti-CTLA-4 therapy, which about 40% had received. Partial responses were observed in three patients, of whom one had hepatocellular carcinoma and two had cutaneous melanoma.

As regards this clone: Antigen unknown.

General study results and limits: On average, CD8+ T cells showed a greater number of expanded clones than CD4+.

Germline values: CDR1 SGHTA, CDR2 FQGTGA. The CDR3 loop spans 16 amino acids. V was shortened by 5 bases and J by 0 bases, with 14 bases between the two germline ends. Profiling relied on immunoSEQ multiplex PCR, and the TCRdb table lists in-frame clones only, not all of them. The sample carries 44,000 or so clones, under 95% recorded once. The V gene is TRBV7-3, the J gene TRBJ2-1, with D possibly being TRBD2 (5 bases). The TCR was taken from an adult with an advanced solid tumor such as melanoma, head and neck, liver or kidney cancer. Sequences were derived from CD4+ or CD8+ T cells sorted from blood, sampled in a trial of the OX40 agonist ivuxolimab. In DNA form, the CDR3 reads TGTGCCAGCAGCCCCATGCGAGGGAGCTCCTACAATGAGCAGTTCTTC. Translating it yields CASSPMRGSSYNEQFF.